A single sample is the source of the 15 T cell receptor beta chains below, sequenced in a study of cytomegalovirus exposure and HLA in healthy donors. It was with 60 Vbeta and 13 Jbeta primers that the PCR ran. The data were produced by immunoSEQ multiplex PCR, yet TCRdb's version contains in-frame clones alone and is incomplete. The profile covers under 200,000 clones, with 84% appearing a single time and 5% to 7.5% taken by the ten largest. Sequencing was performed on PBMCs. These receptors were collected from a man aged 45 to 65 in good health and CMV-seropositive.

V usage is TRBV7-9 and J usage is TRBJ1-6; 10 bases are a match to TRBD1. The CDR3 length is 19 residues. The V and J ends lost 3 bases and 0 bases, in that order; junction bases with no gene match: 8. The V gene's germline CDR1 is SEHNR and CDR2 FQNEAQ (reference sequence). In DNA, the CDR3 is TGTGCCAGCAGCTTTGGCGGGACAGGGGTATACTCCTATAATTCACCCCTCCACTTT. This gives the protein CASSFGGTGVYSYNSPLHF.

V is TRBV6-6 and J is TRBJ1-5; D gene unclear. Trimming pared 7 bases from V and 2 bases from J, leaving 6 bases between. The CDR3 is made up of 12 amino acids. Germline V CDR1 and CDR2: MNHNY, SVGAGI (reference sequence). The CDR3 region has the DNA TGTGCCAGCAATAGTGGCAATCAGCCCCAGCATTTT. It translates to CASNSGNQPQHF.

The chain employs TRBV5-6 and TRBJ2-5; TRBD2 agrees at 8 bases. There are 15 residues in the CDR3. The junction had 2 bases not matched to a gene; V was cut back by 0 bases and J by 1 base. CDR1 is SGHDT, CDR2 YYEEEE, per germline. The CDR3 loop reads CASSLGRGAQETQYF. CDR3 DNA sequence: TGTGCCAGCAGCTTGGGGCGGGGGGCCCAAGAGACCCAGTACTTC.

The rearrangement links TRBV5-6 to TRBJ2-3; TRBD2 matches at 8 bases. The CDR3 has 15 amino acids. The V gene end was trimmed by 2 bases and the J gene end by 7 bases; junction bases not matched to a gene: 9. Germline assignment: CDR1 SGHDT and CDR2 YYEEEE. The CDR3 nucleotides read TGTGCCAGCAGCTTTACTAGCGGAGGCTGGTATACGCAGTATTTT. It translates to CASSFTSGGWYTQYF.

V is TRBV10-1 and J is TRBJ2-3; 10 nucleotides align to TRBD2. Losses at the gene ends were 7 bases for V and 6 bases for J; bases not matched to a gene: 7. From germline, CDR1 is WNHNN and CDR2 SYGVQD (reference sequence). CDR3 length: 14 amino acids. The CDR3 reads CASTPSGSSDTQYF. CDR3 DNA: TGCGCCAGCACCCCTAGCGGGAGTTCTGATACGCAGTATTTT.

The chain carries TRBV19 and TRBJ1-2, with 7 bases that match TRBD1. Trimming at V came to 6 bases and at J to 5 bases, leaving 6 bases not matched to a gene. This CDR3 has 13 amino acids. Germline CDR1 is LNHDA and CDR2 is SQIVND (reference sequence). The chain's CDR3 is CASSPGTDYGYTF. CDR3 DNA sequence: TGTGCCAGTAGCCCCGGGACAGATTATGGCTACACCTTC.

J is TRBJ2-5 and V is TRBV11-3, with TRBD2 as a possible D gene (6 bases). The V gene lost 0 bases and the J gene lost 2 bases, with 7 bases spanning the gap. Germline V gene sequence: CDR1 SGHNT, CDR2 YENEEA. This CDR3 region has 14 residues. The CDR3 DNA follows: TGTGCCAGCAGCTTAGACAGCGGGCAAGAGACCCAGTACTTC. It translates to CASSLDSGQETQYF.

The chain has TRBV6-1 and TRBJ1-4, with D tentatively TRBD1 (5 bases). In germline, CDR1 is MNHNS, CDR2 SASEGT. This CDR3 region has 13 residues. Trimming left V 4 bases short and J 6 bases short, with 9 bases between. The CDR3 protein is CASSGQMDEKLFF. CDR3 DNA sequence: TGTGCCAGCAGTGGACAGATGGATGAAAAACTGTTTTTT.

The chain couples TRBV7-8 to TRBJ2-1; the match to TRBD2 covers 13 bases. This CDR3 region has 18 residues. The germline V gene encodes CDR1 SGHVS and CDR2 FQNEAQ. The V segment lost 2 bases and the J segment 4 bases; nucleotides outside the gene matches: 8. CDR3 sequence reads: CASSLTSGRARGYNEQFF. CDR3 sequence (DNA): TGTGCCAGCAGCTTAACTAGCGGGAGGGCTCGGGGGTACAATGAGCAGTTCTTC.

J is TRBJ2-5 and V is TRBV5-1, with 8 bases lining up with TRBD2. Losses at the gene ends were 1 base for V and 5 bases for J; bases not matched to a gene: 4. CDR3 size: 14 residues. The germline CDR1 and CDR2 sequences are SGHRS and YFSETQ. The DNA for the CDR3 is TGCGCCAGCAGCTTGATTAGCGGGGAGGAGACCCAGTACTTC. Translation gives CASSLISGEETQYF. The full variable domain, rest sourced from reference TRBV5-1 and TRBJ2-5, is KAGVTQTPRYLIKTRGQQVTLSCSPISGHRSVSWYQQTPGQGLQFLFEYFSETQRNKGNFPGRFSGRQFSNSRSEMNVSTLELGDSALYLCASSLISGEETQYFGPGTRLLVL.

The chain joins TRBV6-5 to TRBJ2-7; 12 bases are shared with TRBD2. This CDR3 comprises 14 residues. The V gene's germline CDR1 is MNHEY and CDR2 SVGAGI. J was trimmed by 5 bases and V by 5 bases; bases with no gene match: 4. This CDR3 reads CASSKTSGSHEQYV. CDR3 DNA sequence: TGTGCCAGCAGTAAGACTAGCGGGAGCCACGAGCAGTACGTC.

This chain joins TRBV6-1 and TRBJ1-1; D gene unclear. V shed 3 bases and J shed 1 base, with 9 bases lying between them. Germline V gene data show CDR1 as MNHNS and CDR2 as SASEGT. The CDR3 is 14 residues long. CDR3 sequence (DNA): TGTGCCAGCAGTGACAGCGGTTGGAACACTGAAGCTTTCTTT. Protein: CASSDSGWNTEAFF.

The chain combines TRBV5-6 with TRBJ1-1; no firm D call. CDR3 length: 15 amino acids. V shed 0 bases and J shed 7 bases, with 16 bases lying between them. Germline CDR1 reads SGHDT; CDR2 reads YYEEEE. CDR3 nucleotides: TGTGCCAGCAGCTTGGCCGGGCGGAGCGAGGGTGAAGCTTTCTTT. As protein: CASSLAGRSEGEAFF. Complete variable domain (other parts from reference TRBV5-6 and TRBJ1-1): DAGVTQSPTHLIKTRGQQVTLRCSPKSGHDTVSWYQQALGQGPQFIFQYYEEEERQRGNFPDRFSGHQFPNYSSELNVNALLLGDSALYLCASSLAGRSEGEAFFGQGTRLTVV.

The genes are TRBV11-3 and TRBJ1-1; D is uncertain. The germline V and J ends were trimmed by 0 bases and 5 bases, with 4 bases remaining between them. Germline V lookup: CDR1 SGHNT, CDR2 YENEEA. This CDR3 comprises 12 residues. CDR3 bases: TGTGCCAGCAGCTTAGATCAAACTGAAGCTTTCTTT. It codes for CASSLDQTEAFF.

The chain combines TRBV5-4 with TRBJ1-2; 11 bases match TRBD1. The CDR3 extends over 14 amino acids. Germline V gene data show CDR1 as SGHNT and CDR2 as YYREEE (reference sequence). Trimming removed 4 bases from V and 7 bases from J; junction bases left unmatched: 6. The CDR3 loop reads CASSTGQGAGGYTF. The DNA for the CDR3 is TGTGCCAGCAGCACTGGACAGGGGGCTGGTGGCTACACCTTC. Full variable domain (rest looked up from reference TRBV5-4 and TRBJ1-2): ETGVTQSPTHLIKTRGQQVTLRCSSQSGHNTVSWYQQALGQGPQFIFQYYREEENGRGNFPPRFSGLQFPNYSSELNVNALELDDSALYLCASSTGQGAGGYTFGSGTRLTVV.